The present T cell receptor beta chain was sequenced within a study of shared clonotypes between healthy human individuals (dated by TCRdb to 2018 to 2020). In terms of the full investigation: Two women and a few men aged 18 to 49 years were included in the cohort. Leukapheresis yielded between about 0.85 and 9.5 billion PBMCs per donor. To increase sequencing depth and limit assay-specific biases, TCR repertoire library preparation and sequencing were carried out by different laboratories using diverse techniques. The study deeply sequenced blood TCR repertoires of several healthy adults to estimate repertoire size and the extent of clonotype sharing between individuals. For each donor, CD4 naive and CD4 memory were each run on three plates, CD8 naive on two plates, and CD8 memory on one plate.

The study at large found these results: Higher generation probabilities were observed for clonotypes shared by all four sorted-subset donors than for non-shared clonotypes. Incomplete sequencing was indicated by rarefaction of sorted-subset datasets, despite the large sequencing depth. Pairwise subsampling indicated that sequencing depth was expected to affect the degree of clonotype sharing among donors. Because the study included a small number of donors, the genetic and exposure-history diversity represented was limited. Estimated clonotype richness was generally larger for naive than for memory subsets. Sampling was limited to blood, and TCR repertoires in tissue likely differ from TCR repertoires in blood. When a few donors were compared, the shared fraction of clonotypes was about 5% for naive CD4, less than 4% for naive CD8, about 2.4% for memory CD4, and 0.35% to 0.4% for memory CD8.

TCR CDR3 regions were amplified from genomic DNA by multiplex PCR using the deep immunoSEQ assay. Extracted genomic DNA from each cell subset was spread evenly across all wells of several immunoSEQ 96-well plates, with each plate serving as a replicate. For sorted subsets, approximately 190 ng genomic DNA, equal to tens of thousands of T cell genomes, was loaded into each replicate PCR. Purified libraries were measured with a Qubit 3.0 fluorometer, size-checked on a Bioanalyzer 2100, and measured again with the KAPA Library Quantification kit. Every immunoSEQ 96-well plate was sequenced on a dedicated single-read 150-cycle Illumina NextSeq 550 flow cell. In the source study's methods: Because the immunoSEQ output included only junctional sequences and no quality scores, the filtering could not be the same as the filtering used for full-length reads. To assign V/J genes and CDR3, sequences were annotated against IMGT germline references using PyIR, a Python wrapper for IgBLAST v1.9. Reads were removed for weak V/J assignments (E-value above 1e-6), missing CDR3, stop codons, out-of-frame junctions, or ambiguous translated residues. V3J clonotypes were defined as sequences sharing the same inferred V gene, J gene, and CDR3 amino acid sequence. To compute the percentage overlap between repertoires, the number of shared unique clonotypes was divided by the size of the smaller repertoire. Repertoire richness was assessed with RTK rarefaction, the Chao1 estimator, and Recon v2.1 estimates of unobserved clonotypes. For all TCRbeta clonotypes obtained by the gDNA method from a few donors, generation probabilities were computed with OLGA. TCRdb retrieved this table from immuneACCESS and kept in-frame rearrangements only. Not all clones are present; in checked studies, unresolved V genes account for under half, and no reason is known for the remainder. V and J calls and clone size are given by that table; D and trimming were obtained from the DNA. In all, the sample holds about 2 million clones, and roughly 94% of those were seen once. The top ten hold around 0.13% of the sample.

The donors were healthy, HIV-negative adults who had no recently reported acute infections or vaccinations. Only Caucasian adults living in Nashville, Tennessee, USA were represented among the donors. Magnetic negative selection was used to enrich CD4+ T cells, after which naive cells were positively selected on CD45RA and the negative fraction became the memory subset. Blood was obtained by leukapheresis, after which PBMCs were separated by Ficoll-Histopaque density gradient centrifugation and cryopreserved in liquid nitrogen vapor phase. Analytical flow cytometry was used to check the purity and quantity of every magnetically sorted T cell population. Genomic DNA was isolated from every sorted fraction and measured by UV absorbance on a Nanodrop 2000c. CDR1 and CDR2, per the germline V gene, are MNHNS and SASEGT. The junction shows trimming of 6 bases on V and 3 bases on J, plus 8 bases between the germline ends. Inclusive of the bounding cysteine and phenylalanine, the CDR3 is 13 residues long. The only DNA kept is the CDR3, 39 bases in frame from the first base.

Comments on this clone: Its antigen remains unidentified. Base qualities are missing; no much larger clone stands one base away.

The sequence joins TRBV6-1 to TRBJ1-4; too little of a D gene remains to name it. This TCR came from a man between 18 and 29 years old in good health. Sequences were obtained from naive CD4+ T cells sorted from blood. Sample cell subset or site, as interpreted from the label and publication: CD45RA+ positively selected. The CDR3 protein sequence reads: CASRGRSNEKLFF. The DNA sequence is given as TGTGCCAGCAGGGGGAGGTCTAATGAAAAACTGTTTTTT.